The 13 T cell receptor beta chains below were found in one sample sequenced in a study of T cells in Graves' hyperthyroidism and ophthalmopathy (dated by TCRdb to about 2019). Libraries were built with multiplex PCR. The sequencer listed for this sample is Illumina HiSeq 2000. The TCR beta CDR3 regions were amplified from RNA transcripts. The first round of RT-PCR for the TCR CDR3 was performed with the HTBI primer set and the Qiagen OneStep RT-PCR kit. TCRdb reran the public reads through fastp at Q25 and MiXCR, keeping productive beta chains. Rows with a matching CDR3 protein are joined into one entry that keeps the most common DNA and genes. This sample lists a few hundred thousand distinct CDR3 sequences; around 15% were detected once. The top ten clonotypes cover around 57% of the sample. Sequencing used blood. The receptors come from a woman aged 55-69 years with Graves' ophthalmopathy.

This clonotype has only a few counts. The rearrangement uses TRBV5-1 and TRBJ2-7, with 9 bases that match TRBD2. The germline V gene has CDR1 SGHRS and CDR2 YFSETQ. CDR3 length: 16 amino acids. V was clipped by 5 bases and J by 5 bases; unmatched bases: 14. The CDR3 DNA reads TGCGCCAGCAGGGAGGGGTATAGCGGGAGAAGGGACGAGCAGTACTTC. Translated, it gives CASREGYSGRRDEQYF.

The table lists this clonotype with many counts. V usage is TRBV3-1 and J usage is TRBJ1-6; 8 nucleotides match TRBD1. Germline CDR1 reads LGHDT; CDR2 reads YNNKEL (reference sequence). CDR3 size: 16 residues. J was trimmed by 10 bases and V by 1 base; bases with no gene match: 9. In DNA form, the CDR3 reads TGTGCCAGCAGCCAAGGTTCAGGGGGCTGGGGATCACCCCTCCACTTT. Translation gives CASSQGSGGWGSPLHF.

This clonotype was observed many times. The chain employs TRBV19 and TRBJ2-1; 11 bases fit TRBD1. Germline assignment: CDR1 LNHDA and CDR2 SQIVND (reference sequence). This CDR3 region has 13 residues. J gave up 10 bases and V 3 bases, and 2 bases lay outside the gene matches. The CDR3 loop is CASSIGDRGEQFF. The CDR3 region has the DNA TGTGCCAGTAGTATCGGGGACAGGGGGGAGCAGTTCTTC.

This chain uses TRBV5-1 with TRBJ2-1; TRBD2 matches at 8 bases. The germline gives CDR1 SGHRS, CDR2 YFSETQ. J was trimmed by 6 bases and V by 4 bases; bases with no gene match: 12. There are 16 residues in the CDR3. CDR3 sequence (DNA): TGCGCCAGCAGCCGATTACCGGCTAGCGGGTTCAATGAGCAGTTCTTC. Amino acids: CASSRLPASGFNEQFF.

This clonotype has only a few counts. The rearrangement links TRBV7-2 to TRBJ2-2; possibly TRBD1 for D (5 bases). Per the germline V gene, CDR1 is SGHTA and CDR2 is FQGNSA. V was pared by 8 bases and J by 2 bases, with 9 bases between. CDR3 length: 13 residues. CDR3: CASQGSNTGELFF. For the CDR3, the DNA is TGTGCCAGCCAGGGTTCAAACACCGGGGAGCTGTTTTTT. Using reference TRBV7-2 and TRBJ2-2 for the parts outside the CDR3, the full variable domain is GAGVSQSPSNKVTEKGKDVELRCDPISGHTALYWYRQSLGQGLEFLIYFQGNSAPDKSGLPSDRFSAERTGGSVSTLTIQRTQQEDSAVYLCASQGSNTGELFFGEGSRLTVL.

This clonotype came up many times. The chain carries TRBV5-1 and TRBJ2-7, with D possibly matching TRBD1 (5 bases). The ends were cut back, 2 bases at V and 2 bases at J, with 14 bases in the middle. The CDR3 is 15 amino acids. The germline V gene has CDR1 SGHRS and CDR2 YFSETQ. The CDR3 bases are TGCGCCAGCAGCTTTGAGCCAGGGAATACCTACGAGCAGTACTTC. It translates to CASSFEPGNTYEQYF.

There are a few counts of this clonotype. DNA for the CDR3: TGTGCCACCAGTGATTCGGGGGGCAGTGAAAAACTGTTTTTT. This gives the protein CATSDSGGSEKLFF. V and J are TRBV24-1 and TRBJ1-4; possibly TRBD1 for D (6 bases). Germline values: CDR1 KGHDR, CDR2 SFDVKD. The CDR3 consists of 14 residues. V lost 2 bases and J 7 bases, leaving 10 bases between the germline ends.

The chain is built from TRBV19 and TRBJ2-6, with D perhaps matching TRBD1 (5 bases). Germline V gene sequence: CDR1 LNHDA, CDR2 SQIVND (reference sequence). This CDR3 contains 19 residues. The V gene lost 6 bases and the J gene lost 0 bases, with 21 bases spanning the gap. CDR3 residues: CASSYPTRTSFSGANVLTF. As DNA, the CDR3 is TGTGCCAGTAGCTACCCCACGAGGACAAGTTTCTCTGGGGCCAACGTCCTGACTTTC. Full variable domain (rest looked up from reference TRBV19 and TRBJ2-6): DGGITQSPKYLFRKEGQNVTLSCEQNLNHDAMYWYRQDPGQGLRLIYYSQIVNDFQKGDIAEGYSVSREKKESFPLTVTSAQKNPTAFYLCASSYPTRTSFSGANVLTFGAGSRLTVL.

In this sample, this clonotype turned up many times. The J gene is TRBJ2-4, the V gene TRBV11-2, with unresolved D. V was pared by 5 bases and J by 1 base, with 18 bases between. The CDR3 runs to 17 residues. Germline CDR1 is SGHAT and CDR2 is FQNNGV. The CDR3 protein is CASSRYGSPLAKNIQYF. For the CDR3, the DNA is TGTGCCAGCAGCCGTTATGGGTCCCCCTTGGCCAAAAACATTCAGTACTTC.

This clonotype was seen ten or more times. J is TRBJ1-2 and V is TRBV2, with no clear D. Germline assignment: CDR1 SNHLY and CDR2 FYNNEI. V lost 7 bases and J 0 bases, leaving 9 bases between the germline ends. There are 13 residues in the CDR3. CDR3: CASTRLANYGYTF. The CDR3 DNA is TGTGCCAGCACGAGGTTAGCTAACTATGGCTACACCTTC.

The V and J genes are TRBV4-3 and TRBJ1-6; the D gene is possibly TRBD1 (5 bases). The CDR3 is made up of 15 amino acids. Germline assignment: CDR1 LGHNA and CDR2 YSLEER. V shed 0 bases and J shed 10 bases, with 13 bases lying between them. The CDR3 DNA reads as TGCGCCAGCAGCCAAGAGGTGGCAGGGATGTCACCCCTCCACTTT. Its protein is CASSQEVAGMSPLHF.

The rearrangement uses TRBV7-8 and TRBJ1-1; 8 bases fit TRBD1. Germline-derived CDR1 and CDR2 are SGHVS and FQNEAQ. The CDR3 covers 15 residues. The V segment lost 3 bases and the J segment 10 bases; nucleotides outside the gene matches: 13. The CDR3 region is CASSLTGEQGAAAFF. CDR3 bases: TGTGCCAGCAGCTTGACAGGGGAGCAGGGCGCTGCAGCTTTCTTT.

As to this clonotype: Possible read error: a much larger clone is one base away. Written as DNA, the CDR3 is TGTGCCAGCTCACCAAGGTATATAACAGGGGAAGCTTTCTTT. Translation: CASSPRYITGEAFF. The V call is TRBV18, the J call TRBJ1-1, with a possible D match to TRBD1 (6 bases). CDR1 and CDR2 (germline): KGHSH, LQKENI. The CDR3 is 14 residues long. V was pared by 2 bases and J by 8 bases, with 15 bases between.